This record covers a single T cell receptor beta chain. This CDR3 region has 16 residues. The V end was cut by 2 bases, the J end by 0 bases, with 13 bases between. Per germline, CDR1 MNHNS and CDR2 SASEGT. The RNA input was about 0.5 to 1 ug, and it was reverse transcribed with random hexamers. TCR beta CDR3 was amplified by immunoSEQ covering 54 Vbeta and 13 Jbeta. In TCRdb, the immunoSEQ multiplex PCR reads were re-called with MiXCR into one record per CDR3 protein. The sample holds about 110,000 distinct CDR3 sequences; roughly 96% are singletons and the top ten take approximately 0.092%. These data are taken from a study of CD8 T cells in Susac syndrome. TEMRA cells were FACS-enriched, unlike CD8+ and CD4+ T cells, which were negatively isolated.

The receptor's source is a human donor in good health. The sequenced sample was CD4+ T cells from PBMCs. The genes are TRBV6-1 and TRBJ2-5; maybe TRBD2 (5 bases). The CDR3 DNA follows: TGTGCCAGCAGTGAATCGGAGGACTCGTACCAAGAGACCCAGTACTTC. Translation: CASSESEDSYQETQYF.